The entry that follows covers one T cell receptor beta chain sequence. Trimming cost V 5 bases and J 6 bases; bases outside gene matches: 13. The CDR3 loop spans 16 amino acids. CDR1 and CDR2 (germline): SGHTA, FQGNSA. The data were taken from a study of blood T cell repertoires in COVID-19. Study-level background: Some COVID-19 samples were acute and others convalescent; all came from the United States, Italy and Spain. PBMCs, B-cell-depleted T cells, or T cells were the source of the cDNA or gDNA that made up the material.

Per the original data handling: Amplification with reference gene primers provided the estimates of nucleated cell counts. Sequencing used immunoSEQ multiplex PCR; TCRdb keeps in-frame clones, though not all of them. That table furnishes V, J and clone size, whereas the DNA furnished D and trimming. This sample has about 130,000 clones, with roughly 84% found just once. The source is a woman in her 30s who had recovered from COVID-19. The chain recombines TRBV7-2 with TRBJ2-3, with 8 nucleotides matching TRBD2. The sequencing input was peripheral blood. This CDR3 reads CASSPRGAGVKDTQYF. In DNA form, the CDR3 reads TGTGCCAGCAGCCCCAGAGGAGCGGGGGTTAAGGATACGCAGTATTTT.